The 9 T cell receptor beta chains presented below share a single source sample, sequenced in a study of blood T cell repertoires in COVID-19. Repertoires were generated with immunoSEQ multiplex PCR, while TCRdb's copy carries only in-frame clones and drops some. The sample carries approximately 150,000 clones, 84% recorded once. The sample consisted of peripheral blood. These receptors came from a human donor in a cohort sampled during active COVID-19.

The chain has TRBV4-1 and TRBJ1-2, with 8 bases that match TRBD1. V shed 2 bases and J 4 bases; nucleotides not matched to a gene: 9. CDR3 length equals 16 residues. Germline CDR1 is MGHRA and CDR2 is YSYEKL. CDR3 nucleotides: TGCGCCAGCAGCCAAATTGGACCAGGGGGCCTCTATGGCTACACCTTC. Translated, it gives CASSQIGPGGLYGYTF.

The J gene is TRBJ2-2, the V gene TRBV5-1; TRBD1 aligns across 9 bases. V lost 6 bases, J lost 5 bases, and 8 bases stayed unmatched. Germline V gene data show CDR1 as SGHRS and CDR2 as YFSETQ. The CDR3 has 15 amino acids. CDR3 amino acids: CASNEQGAPTGELFF. CDR3 DNA: TGCGCCAGCAACGAACAGGGGGCCCCAACCGGGGAGCTGTTTTTT.

This clone was found a few times. This rearrangement joins TRBV30 to TRBJ2-1, with 9 bases fitting TRBD2. CDR3 length: 17 residues. From germline, CDR1 is GTSNPN and CDR2 SVGIG (reference sequence). The J segment lost 5 bases and the V segment lost 0 bases, leaving 11 bases of the junction unmatched. In DNA form, the CDR3 reads TGTGCCTGGAGTGTAGAAGGAGGGACTAGCCGCAACAATGAGCAGTTCTTC. It specifies CAWSVEGGTSRNNEQFF. Complete variable domain (other parts from reference TRBV30 and TRBJ2-1): SQTIHQWPATLVQPVGSPLSLECTVEGTSNPNLYWYRQAAGRGLQLLFYSVGIGQISSEVPQNLSASRPQDRQFILSSKKLLLSDSGFYLCAWSVEGGTSRNNEQFFGPGTRLTVL.

The V call is TRBV7-8, the J call TRBJ1-1; D is unresolved. CDR3 size: 14 residues. Germline CDR1 reads SGHVS; CDR2 reads FQNEAQ. With 0 bases removed from V and 1 base from J, the gap between germline ends came to 6 bases. The CDR3 DNA follows: TGTGCCAGCAGCTTAGCCTCTACGAACACTGAAGCTTTCTTT. Amino acid sequence: CASSLASTNTEAFF.

The V and J genes are TRBV27 and TRBJ2-7, with D possibly being TRBD1 (5 bases). Per germline, CDR1 MNHEY and CDR2 SMNVEV (reference sequence). V was pared by 7 bases and J by 1 base, with 11 bases between. There are 13 residues in the CDR3. This CDR3 is CASMGLESYEQYF. The CDR3 DNA sequence: TGTGCCAGCATGGGGCTGGAGTCCTACGAGCAGTACTTC.

J is TRBJ1-2 and V is TRBV6-1, with 7 bases that match TRBD1. Germline lookup yields CDR1 MNHNS and CDR2 SASEGT. This CDR3 comprises 13 residues. Trimming took 3 bases from V and 2 from J; bases not matched to a gene: 0. The CDR3 spells CASSDRGNYGYTF. The CDR3 DNA follows: TGTGCCAGCAGTGACAGGGGGAACTATGGCTACACCTTC.

J is TRBJ2-1 and V is TRBV29-1; D is ambiguous. There are 11 residues in the CDR3. The V gene lost 5 bases and the J gene lost 2 bases, with 4 bases spanning the gap. Per the germline V gene, CDR1 is SQVTM and CDR2 is ANQGSEA. This CDR3 is CSVRAYNEQFF. CDR3 sequence (DNA): TGCAGCGTTCGGGCCTACAATGAGCAGTTCTTC.

V gene TRBV9 combines with J gene TRBJ2-1; D might be TRBD2 (7 bases). This CDR3 has 18 amino acids. V was pared by 0 bases and J by 6 bases, with 22 bases between. CDR1 and CDR2 (germline): SGDLS, YYNGEE. The CDR3 here is CASSVALGGAHVGNEQFF. CDR3 coding DNA: TGTGCCAGCAGCGTAGCTCTTGGGGGGGCACACGTTGGCAATGAGCAGTTCTTC. Full variable domain (rest looked up from reference TRBV9 and TRBJ2-1): DSGVTQTPKHLITATGQRVTLRCSPRSGDLSVYWYQQSLDQGLQFLIQYYNGEERAKGNILERFSAQQFPDLHSELNLSSLELGDSALYFCASSVALGGAHVGNEQFFGPGTRLTVL.

V and J are TRBV2 and TRBJ2-5; possibly TRBD2 for D (5 bases). V gave up 3 bases and J gave up 9 bases, with 11 bases separating them. This CDR3 is built from 12 residues. Germline CDR1 reads SNHLY; CDR2 reads FYNNEI. This chain's CDR3 is CASSDGVGAQYF. CDR3 sequence (DNA): TGTGCCAGCAGTGACGGGGTCGGGGCCCAGTACTTC.